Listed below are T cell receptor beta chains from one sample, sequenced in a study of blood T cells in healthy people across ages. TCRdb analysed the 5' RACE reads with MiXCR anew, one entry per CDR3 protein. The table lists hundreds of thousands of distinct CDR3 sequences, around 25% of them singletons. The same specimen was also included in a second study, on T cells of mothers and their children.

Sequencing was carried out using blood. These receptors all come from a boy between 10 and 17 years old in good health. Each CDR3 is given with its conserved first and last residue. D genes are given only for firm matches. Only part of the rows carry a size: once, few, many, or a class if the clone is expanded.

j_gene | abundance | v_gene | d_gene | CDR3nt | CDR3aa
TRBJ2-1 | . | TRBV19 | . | TGTGCCAGTAGCAGGACAGTAGTCTACAATGAGCAGTTCTTC | CASSRTVVYNEQFF
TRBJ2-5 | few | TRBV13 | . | TGTGCCAGCAGCTCAGGCGGGGCGCTACGCCAAGAGACCCAGTACTTC | CASSSGGALRQETQYF
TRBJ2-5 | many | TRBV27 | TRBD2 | TGTGCCAGCAGTTTTTCGGGGGGGACCCAGTACTTC | CASSFSGGTQYF
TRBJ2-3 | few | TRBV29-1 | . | TGCAGCGTTGCTGGGGGGGCAGTCTTTTTGACAGATACGCAGTATTTT | CSVAGGAVFLTDTQYF
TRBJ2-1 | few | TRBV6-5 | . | TGTGCCAGCAGTCCCTTGGCCTCCGGGAATGAGCAGTTCTTC | CASSPLASGNEQFF
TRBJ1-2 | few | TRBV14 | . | TGTGCCAGCAGCTCTGAATGGCAGGGCTATGGCTACACCTTC | CASSSEWQGYGYTF
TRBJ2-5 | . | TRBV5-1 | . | TGCGCCAGCAGCTTGGTGGCAGGGCGGCAGACCCAGTACTTC | CASSLVAGRQTQYF
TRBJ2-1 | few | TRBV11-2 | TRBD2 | TGTGCCAGCAGCTTAGATGAGCGGGTAGCGGGAAACAATGAGCAGTTCTTC | CASSLDERVAGNNEQFF
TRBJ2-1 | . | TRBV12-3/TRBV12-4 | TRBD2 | TGTGCCACCGCGAGGGAGCGGGGATTTGATGAGCAGTTCTTC | CATARERGFDEQFF
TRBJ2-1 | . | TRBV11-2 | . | TGTGCCAGCAGCTTTGATGGAACAGGATATGTCTACGATGAGCAGTTCTTC | CASSFDGTGYVYDEQFF
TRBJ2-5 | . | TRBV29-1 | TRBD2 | TGCAGCGTCGTTACTAGCGCCCAAGAGACCCAGTACTTC | CSVVTSAQETQYF
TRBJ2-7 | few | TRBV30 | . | TGTGCCTGGACTCCAGGGTCCTACGAGCAGTACTTC | CAWTPGSYEQYF
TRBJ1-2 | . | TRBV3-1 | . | TGTGCCAGCAGCCAAACTACAGGAAACTATGGCTACACCTTC | CASSQTTGNYGYTF
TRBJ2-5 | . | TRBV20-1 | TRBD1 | TGCAGTGCCAGGACAGGGGAAGTTTCGGAGACCCAGTACTTC | CSARTGEVSETQYF
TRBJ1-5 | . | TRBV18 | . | TGTGCCAGCTCACGAGAGGAGACTAGTTATAGCAATCAGCCCCAGCATTTT | CASSREETSYSNQPQHF
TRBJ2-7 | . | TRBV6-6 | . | TGTGCCAGCAGTTTATCAATCCAGGTCGACTCCTACGAGCAGTACTTC | CASSLSIQVDSYEQYF
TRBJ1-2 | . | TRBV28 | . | TGTGCCAGCGACTCGGCAGGGTCAGGCTATGGCTACACCTTC | CASDSAGSGYGYTF
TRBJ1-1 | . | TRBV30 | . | TGTGCCTGGAAGAGGGAGTGGTTGAACACTGAAGCTTTCTTT | CAWKREWLNTEAFF
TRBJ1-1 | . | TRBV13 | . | TGTGCCAGCAGCGCCGTGGTGAACGCTTTCTTT | CASSAVVNAFF
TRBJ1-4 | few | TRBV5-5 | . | TGTGCCAGCAGCTTGGCGGAACAGGGAGAGAGTGAAAAACTGTTTTTT | CASSLAEQGESEKLFF
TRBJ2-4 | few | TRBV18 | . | TGTGCCAGCTCACCATTGGAGGGGCCTGCCAAAAACATTCAGTACTTC | CASSPLEGPAKNIQYF
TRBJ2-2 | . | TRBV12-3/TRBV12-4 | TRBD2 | TGTGCCAGCAGTTTCGCTAGCGGGGGGACCGGGGAGCTGTTTTTT | CASSFASGGTGELFF
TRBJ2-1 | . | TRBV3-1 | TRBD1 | TGTGCCAGCAGACACAGGGGACAGGGTCACAATGAGCAGTTCTTC | CASRHRGQGHNEQFF
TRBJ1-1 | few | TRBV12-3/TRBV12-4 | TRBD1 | TGTGCCAGCATTACAGGGGGCTGGGGCACTGAAGCTTTCTTT | CASITGGWGTEAFF
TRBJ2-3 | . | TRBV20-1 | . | TGCAGTGCGATCTCAGGGGTCACAGATACGCAGTATTTT | CSAISGVTDTQYF
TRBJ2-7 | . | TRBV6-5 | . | TGTGCCAGCAGTTACACGGGACGGATCTACGAGCAGTACTTC | CASSYTGRIYEQYF